The 22 T cell receptor beta chains reported below all come from one sample, sequenced in a study of blood T cell repertoires in COVID-19 (dated by TCRdb to the early 2020s). Library generation was performed with the immunoSEQ multiplex PCR assay. Drawn from immuneACCESS, this table holds only the in-frame rearrangements with V and J called that TCRdb kept. Clones are partly lost; checked studies trace under half to an unresolved V gene and leave the rest unexplained. The sample includes some 270,000 clones, with roughly 88% observed a single time. 0.87% of the sample lies in the top ten. Material: peripheral blood. These receptors were taken from a human donor with COVID-19, enrolled during active disease. The donor label of this sample is uncertain.

This clone appeared once. The chain is built from TRBV19 and TRBJ2-5, with 10 bases fitting TRBD2. Germline trimming cut 5 bases from V and 5 bases from J; bases unmatched to any gene: 11. The CDR3 has 16 residues. Germline CDR1 LNHDA, CDR2 SQIVND (reference sequence). CDR3: CASSSWGTSDGETQYF. The CDR3 bases are TGTGCCAGTAGTTCATGGGGGACTAGCGACGGGGAGACCCAGTACTTC.

The chain recombines TRBV12-3 or TRBV12-4 with TRBJ2-7; D is possibly TRBD2 (5 bases). Between the trimmed V and J ends, which lost 5 bases and 6 bases, there was a span of 11 bases. This CDR3 spans 12 amino acids. CDR3 loop: CASSELGVEQYF. The CDR3 DNA follows: TGTGCCAGCAGTGAGCTCGGGGTCGAGCAGTACTTC.

V gene TRBV28 combines with J gene TRBJ1-1, with TRBD1 as a possible D gene (6 bases). V was trimmed by 5 bases and J by 5 bases, leaving 18 bases between them. Germline V gene data show CDR1 as MDHEN and CDR2 as SYDVKM. This CDR3 region has 15 residues. DNA of the CDR3: TGTGCCAGCAGTATCCGTTGGGGGCTGGGGACTGAAGCTTTCTTT. It is translated as CASSIRWGLGTEAFF.

The chain carries TRBV10-3 and TRBJ1-5, with TRBD1 as a possible D gene (5 bases). Trimming removed 0 bases from V and 0 bases from J, with 12 bases in between. The CDR3 is 17 residues long. CDR1 is ENHRY and CDR2 is SYGVKD in the germline V gene. The CDR3: CAISESQGLNSNQPQHF. CDR3 DNA: TGTGCCATCAGTGAGTCGCAGGGACTTAATAGCAATCAGCCCCAGCATTTT.

The gene calls are TRBV5-1 and TRBJ2-1, with 8 bases matching TRBD1. Germline V gene data show CDR1 as SGHRS and CDR2 as YFSETQ. The CDR3 consists of 18 residues. The trim removed 4 bases at V and 2 bases at J, leaving 14 bases unmatched. CDR3 protein: CASSQSPGTGRAYNEQFF. In DNA, the CDR3 is TGCGCCAGCAGCCAAAGTCCCGGGACAGGTAGGGCCTACAATGAGCAGTTCTTC.

The chain combines TRBV11-2 with TRBJ1-4, with D possibly TRBD1 on 5 matching bases. V lost 0 bases and J lost 8, with 13 bases in between. The germline V gene encodes CDR1 SGHAT and CDR2 FQNNGV. The CDR3 has 15 residues. The CDR3 sequence is CASSLDPQVLEKLFF. CDR3 coding DNA: TGTGCCAGCAGCTTAGATCCACAGGTCTTGGAAAAACTGTTTTTT.

V is TRBV4-2 and J is TRBJ2-1; 14 nucleotides align to TRBD2. Germline V gene lookup returns CDR1 LGHNA and CDR2 YNFKEQ. V trimming: 3 bases; J trimming: 2 bases; junction bases outside the gene matches: 6. CDR3 length: 18 amino acids. CDR3 in DNA: TGTGCCAGCAGCCAGGGGACTAGCGGGGGTGGTCCCTACAATGAGCAGTTCTTC. This encodes CASSQGTSGGGPYNEQFF.

V gene TRBV11-2 combines with J gene TRBJ2-7; D is unclear. This CDR3 spans 14 amino acids. The germline V and J ends were trimmed by 1 base and 0 bases, with 7 bases remaining between them. Per germline, CDR1 SGHAT and CDR2 FQNNGV. This CDR3 is CASSLGGLSYEQYF. In DNA form, the CDR3 reads TGTGCCAGCAGCTTAGGAGGCCTCTCCTACGAGCAGTACTTC.

The V call is TRBV20-1, the J call TRBJ1-3; D possibly corresponds to TRBD1 (5 bases). V lost 3 bases to trimming and J lost 1 base, with 13 bases between them. The germline V gene has CDR1 DFQATT and CDR2 SNEGSKA (reference sequence). The CDR3 runs 15 residues. The CDR3 is CSASVGGWSGNTIYF. The CDR3 region has the DNA TGCAGTGCTAGTGTGGGGGGGTGGTCTGGAAACACCATATATTTT.

The rearrangement joins TRBV7-9 to TRBJ1-6; D gene unclear. Per germline, CDR1 SEHNR and CDR2 FQNEAQ (reference sequence). The CDR3 is made up of 17 amino acids. Trimming took 0 bases from V and 4 from J, leaving 13 bases between them. The CDR3 is CASSLASGGKYNSPLHF. CDR3 in DNA: TGTGCCAGCAGCTTAGCTTCGGGTGGAAAATATAATTCACCCCTCCACTTT. Combining the CDR3 with reference TRBV7-9 and TRBJ1-6 gives the whole variable domain DTGVSQNPRHKITKRGQNVTFRCDPISEHNRLYWYRQTLGQGPEFLTYFQNEAQLEKSRLLSDRFSAERPKGSFSTLEIQRTEQGDSAMYLCASSLASGGKYNSPLHFGNGTRLTVT.

The chain carries TRBV10-2 and TRBJ2-2, with 10 bases lining up with TRBD2. Germline CDR1 and CDR2: WSHSY and SAAADI. V shed 8 bases, J shed 2 bases, and the junction held 8 bases outside the gene matches. This CDR3 has 16 amino acids. Written as DNA, the CDR3 is TGCGCCAGCGAGCGGGAGGGGGCGATAAACACCGGGGAGCTGTTTTTT. Encoded protein: CASEREGAINTGELFF.

CDR3 amino acids: CASSLVRAGGQYF. CDR3 DNA: TGTGCCAGCAGCTTAGTACGAGCGGGAGGTCAGTATTTT. The rearrangement uses TRBV7-2 and TRBJ2-3; 9 bases agree with TRBD2. V lost 1 base to trimming and J lost 12 bases; unmatched junction nucleotides: 5. The CDR3 has 13 residues. Germline V gene lookup returns CDR1 SGHTA and CDR2 FQGNSA.

Here the CDR3 reads CASSPNRGEGNTEAFF. The CDR3 DNA reads TGTGCCAGTAGTCCTAACAGGGGGGAGGGAAACACTGAAGCTTTCTTT. The chain joins TRBV19 to TRBJ1-1, with 8 bases fitting TRBD1. The germline CDR1 and CDR2 sequences are LNHDA and SQIVND (reference sequence). The CDR3 spans 16 residues. J was trimmed by 2 bases and V by 5 bases; bases with no gene match: 10.

Turning to this clone: Additional DNA sequences in this sample encode the identical CDR3. V is TRBV3-1 (or the pseudogene TRBV3-2) and J is TRBJ2-1; TRBD2 matches 11 bases. Germline V gives CDR1 LGHDT, CDR2 YNNKEL (reference sequence). This CDR3 spans 15 amino acids. Losses at the gene ends were 4 bases for V and 3 bases for J; bases not matched to a gene: 2. The DNA of the CDR3 is TGTGCCAGCAGCCCAACTAGCGGGAGCTACAATGAGCAGTTCTTC. Translated: CASSPTSGSYNEQFF.

This clone was found once. The chain combines TRBV30 with TRBJ1-5; 8 positions agree with TRBD1. The CDR3 length is 13 residues. CDR1 is GTSNPN and CDR2 is SVGIG in the germline V gene (reference sequence). Trimming at V came to 5 bases and at J to 6 bases, leaving 6 bases not matched to a gene. CDR3 in DNA: TGTGCCTGGGGACAGGGAAGTAGTCAGCCCCAGCATTTT. Residues: CAWGQGSSQPQHF.

The chain carries TRBV19 and TRBJ1-5; D perhaps matches TRBD1 (5 bases). The CDR3 spans 15 residues. The ends were cut back, 10 bases at V and 2 bases at J, with 18 bases in the middle. The germline V gene encodes CDR1 LNHDA and CDR2 SQIVND (reference sequence). The CDR3 here is CATQGRTTGNQPQHF. For the CDR3, the DNA is TGTGCCACCCAAGGACGGACAACTGGCAATCAGCCCCAGCATTTT.

On this clone: Other DNA variants within this sample encode the same CDR3. The CDR3 DNA reads as TGTGCCAGCAGTTTATCACAGGGAAATCAGCCCCAGCATTTT. This gives the protein CASSLSQGNQPQHF. The J gene is TRBJ1-5, the V gene TRBV28; the D gene is possibly TRBD1 (6 bases). The CDR3 totals 14 residues. In germline, CDR1 is MDHEN, CDR2 SYDVKM. V lost 1 base, J lost 4 bases, and 8 bases lay in between. The entire variable domain, with the rest obtained from reference TRBV28 and TRBJ1-5, is as follows: DVKVTQSSRYLVKRTGEKVFLECVQDMDHENMFWYRQDPGLGLRLIYFSYDVKMKEKGDIPEGYSVSREKKERFSLILESASTNQTSMYLCASSLSQGNQPQHFGDGTRLSIL.

Here the CDR3 reads CASSLGGVNYNEQFF. The CDR3, as DNA: TGTGCCAGCAGCTTAGGGGGAGTAAACTACAATGAGCAGTTCTTC. This chain joins TRBV11-2 and TRBJ2-1; possible D gene TRBD2, 5 bases. The V end lost 1 base, the J end lost 3 bases, and 10 bases lay between the germline ends. Germline V gene lookup returns CDR1 SGHAT and CDR2 FQNNGV. The CDR3 runs to 15 residues.

The CDR3 sequence: CASSLRQATDTQYF. The CDR3 DNA reads as TGTGCCAGCAGCTTACGACAGGCCACAGATACGCAGTATTTT. The V call is TRBV5-8, the J call TRBJ2-3; the D gene is possibly TRBD1 (6 bases). V was trimmed by 2 bases and J by 2 bases, leaving 9 bases between them. The CDR3 consists of 14 residues. Germline V gene lookup returns CDR1 SGHTS and CDR2 YDEGEE.

This clone was seen just once. The V and J genes are TRBV25-1 and TRBJ2-3; D is possibly TRBD2 (7 bases). Germline CDR1 and CDR2: MGHDK and SYGVNS. V lost 0 bases to trimming and J lost 5 bases, with 12 bases between them. The CDR3 is made up of 15 amino acids. The DNA for the CDR3 is TGTGCCAGCAGTGAATATGCGGGGGCGGGAGATACGCAGTATTTT. This codes for CASSEYAGAGDTQYF.

This clone occurred once. The rearrangement uses TRBV3-1 (or the pseudogene TRBV3-2) and TRBJ2-1; D might be TRBD2 (5 bases). The CDR3 length is 17 residues. V was shortened by 4 bases and J by 4 bases, with 20 bases between the two germline ends. Germline V lookup: CDR1 LGHDT, CDR2 YNNKEL (reference sequence). CDR3 DNA sequence: TGTGCCAGCAGCCCCCAAAACCCGCGGACTTTTTACAATGAGCAGTTCTTC. It specifies CASSPQNPRTFYNEQFF.

The gene calls are TRBV14 and TRBJ1-6; 9 positions match TRBD1. The germline gives CDR1 SGHDN, CDR2 FVKESK. The CDR3 contains 15 residues. The ends lost 4 bases at V and 6 bases at J; junction bases unmatched: 4. CDR3 loop: CASSLRTGANSPLHF. DNA for the CDR3: TGTGCCAGCAGCCTGCGGACAGGGGCTAATTCACCCCTCCACTTT.